The 31 T cell receptor beta chains below come from one sample, sequenced in a study of blood T cell repertoires in COVID-19. The repertoire was sequenced with immunoSEQ multiplex PCR; TCRdb's copy has only in-frame clones and lacks some. The sample records approximately 210,000 clones, 65% to 85% being singletons. Specimen: peripheral blood. Receptor source: a woman aged 45-60 years with acute or convalescent COVID-19.

The chain joins TRBV7-2 to TRBJ2-3; 10 bases line up with TRBD2. Germline assignment: CDR1 SGHTA and CDR2 FQGNSA. The CDR3 length is 16 residues. J lost 3 bases, V lost 5 bases, and 8 bases had no gene match. The CDR3 reads CASSDGAGGRTDTQYF. CDR3 DNA sequence: TGTGCCAGCAGCGACGGAGCGGGAGGGAGGACAGATACGCAGTATTTT. The full variable domain, with the rest looked up from reference TRBV7-2 and TRBJ2-3, is GAGVSQSPSNKVTEKGKDVELRCDPISGHTALYWYRQSLGQGLEFLIYFQGNSAPDKSGLPSDRFSAERTGGSVSTLTIQRTQQEDSAVYLCASSDGAGGRTDTQYFGPGTRLTVL.

The V gene is TRBV19, the J gene TRBJ2-1; D may be TRBD2 (6 bases). Germline V gene lookup returns CDR1 LNHDA and CDR2 SQIVND (reference sequence). Trimming took 3 bases from V and 9 from J, leaving 15 bases between them. The CDR3 is made up of 14 amino acids. CDR3 nucleotide sequence: TGTGCCAGTAGTATCCGGGGCGGGAAGGCTGAGCAGTTCTTC. It yields the protein CASSIRGGKAEQFF.

A few counts support this clone. The V call is TRBV7-9, the J call TRBJ2-5, with TRBD1 matching 8 bases. Germline CDR1 SEHNR, CDR2 FQNEAQ (reference sequence). The CDR3 sequence is 14 residues long. V was pared by 5 bases and J by 0 bases, with 2 bases of the junction left unmatched. CDR3 DNA: TGTGCCAGCAGCGGGACAGGTTACCAAGAGACCCAGTACTTC. As protein: CASSGTGYQETQYF.

This clone was recorded only once. The chain combines TRBV4-1 with TRBJ1-4; the match to TRBD1 covers 10 bases. Per germline, CDR1 MGHRA and CDR2 YSYEKL. V shed 3 bases, J shed 8 bases, and the junction held 9 bases outside the gene matches. This CDR3 region has 16 residues. This CDR3 is CASSQDGQGVREKLFF. For the CDR3, the DNA is TGCGCCAGCAGCCAGGACGGACAGGGGGTAAGGGAAAAACTGTTTTTT.

CDR3: CASRTSGTSGELFF. As DNA, the CDR3 is TGTGCCAGCCGGACTAGCGGGACGTCCGGGGAGCTGTTTTTT. This chain links TRBV27 with TRBJ2-2, with TRBD2 matching over 12 bases. Germline V lookup: CDR1 MNHEY, CDR2 SMNVEV (reference sequence). The CDR3 length is 14 residues. V lost 8 bases to trimming and J lost 6 bases; unmatched junction nucleotides: 4.

This sequence joins TRBV24-1 and TRBJ2-1; weak D call: TRBD1 (5 bases). Trimming pared 3 bases from V and 7 bases from J, leaving 6 bases between. Germline V gene sequence: CDR1 KGHDR, CDR2 SFDVKD. This CDR3 has 12 amino acids. The CDR3 nucleotides are TGTGCCACCAGTGATAGGGGAAATGAGCAGTTCTTC. Protein product: CATSDRGNEQFF.

This clone has only one observation. The J gene is TRBJ2-3, the V gene TRBV28, with D hard to call. The V gene's germline CDR1 is MDHEN and CDR2 SYDVKM. Trimming took off 3 bases at V and 1 base at J, with 8 bases between the two ends. CDR3 size: 14 residues. The CDR3, as DNA: TGTGCCAGCAGTTTGGTGGGCCGCACAGATACGCAGTATTTT. Protein product: CASSLVGRTDTQYF.

The chain couples TRBV3-1 (or the pseudogene TRBV3-2) to TRBJ1-2, with D hard to call. This CDR3 spans 17 amino acids. V gave up 2 bases and J gave up 3 bases, with 19 bases separating them. The germline CDR1 and CDR2 sequences are LGHDT and YNNKEL (reference sequence). The chain's CDR3 is CASSQPGPLRPYYGYTF. CDR3 nucleotide sequence: TGTGCCAGCAGCCAACCAGGCCCTTTAAGGCCCTACTATGGCTACACCTTC.

This clone was seen only a few times. The chain employs TRBV5-4 and TRBJ2-1; D gene unclear. CDR1 and CDR2 from the germline V gene are SGHNT and YYREEE (reference sequence). This CDR3 contains 16 residues. V was cut by 0 bases and J by 7 bases, with 17 bases left in between. The CDR3 reads CASSLDPAQTGNEQFF. The DNA of the CDR3 is TGTGCCAGCAGCTTGGACCCAGCCCAGACGGGTAATGAGCAGTTCTTC. The full variable domain, its missing parts supplied by reference TRBV5-4 and TRBJ2-1, is ETGVTQSPTHLIKTRGQQVTLRCSSQSGHNTVSWYQQALGQGPQFIFQYYREEENGRGNFPPRFSGLQFPNYSSELNVNALELDDSALYLCASSLDPAQTGNEQFFGPGTRLTVL.

The chain recombines TRBV12-3 or TRBV12-4 with TRBJ1-1; 7 bases fit TRBD1. V shed 6 bases and J 0 bases; nucleotides not matched to a gene: 1. This CDR3 has 13 amino acids. This CDR3 reads CASRTGVNTEAFF. The DNA of the CDR3 is TGTGCCAGCAGAACAGGGGTGAACACTGAAGCTTTCTTT.

The rearrangement joins TRBV5-1 to TRBJ1-4, with D unresolved. The CDR3 has 14 residues. Germline-derived CDR1 and CDR2 are SGHRS and YFSETQ. Trimming pared 3 bases from V and 3 bases from J, leaving 9 bases between. The CDR3 coding sequence is TGCGCCAGCAGCTGGGAGTTTTCTAATGAAAAACTGTTTTTT. It specifies CASSWEFSNEKLFF.

V gene TRBV30 combines with J gene TRBJ1-6; D ambiguous. The CDR3 covers 12 residues. The V end was cut by 4 bases, the J end by 9 bases, with 10 bases between. Germline lookup yields CDR1 GTSNPN and CDR2 SVGIG (reference sequence). CDR3 bases: TGTGCCTGGACCCCGGGGTCTTCACCCCTCCACTTT. Translation: CAWTPGSSPLHF.

This chain links TRBV2 with TRBJ2-7; 11 nucleotides match TRBD1. Germline CDR1 SNHLY, CDR2 FYNNEI. Trimming removed 8 bases from V and 0 bases from J; junction bases left unmatched: 6. This CDR3 is built from 15 residues. This CDR3 reads CASGRDRGYSYEQYF. In nucleotides, the CDR3 is TGTGCCAGCGGCCGGGACAGGGGGTACTCCTACGAGCAGTACTTC.

The J gene is TRBJ1-1, the V gene TRBV2, with D unresolved. Germline V gene data show CDR1 as SNHLY and CDR2 as FYNNEI. This CDR3 comprises 15 residues. V was cut by 6 bases and J by 0 bases, with 14 bases left in between. As DNA, the CDR3 is TGTGCCAGCAGGGGTGGGAGTCGGTTGAACACTGAAGCTTTCTTT. Translated: CASRGGSRLNTEAFF.

The chain has TRBV3-1 (or the pseudogene TRBV3-2) and TRBJ1-6; D remains ambiguous. The CDR3 is made up of 13 amino acids. Trimming shortened V by 1 base and J by 13 bases, and 11 bases separated the two germline ends. CDR1 LGHDT and CDR2 YNNKEL come from the germline V gene (reference sequence). The CDR3 sequence is CASSQGAPGPLHF. The CDR3, as DNA: TGTGCCAGCAGCCAAGGGGCCCCGGGGCCCCTCCACTTT.

The genes are TRBV10-3 and TRBJ1-5, with 7 bases aligning to TRBD1. V trimming: 3 bases; J trimming: 6 bases; junction bases outside the gene matches: 5. Germline CDR1 reads ENHRY; CDR2 reads SYGVKD. CDR3 length equals 14 residues. The CDR3 loop reads CAISDTGAGQPQHF. The CDR3 DNA follows: TGTGCCATCAGTGATACAGGGGCCGGTCAGCCCCAGCATTTT.

The sample holds a few counts of this clone. This chain links TRBV2 with TRBJ2-7, with 12 nucleotides matching TRBD1. V lost 7 bases, J lost 5 bases, and 9 bases stayed unmatched. The CDR3 has 15 residues. CDR1 is SNHLY, CDR2 FYNNEI, per germline. CDR3 loop: CASKARDRGLNEQYF. In DNA, the CDR3 is TGTGCCAGCAAAGCTAGGGACAGGGGGCTGAACGAGCAGTACTTC. The full variable domain, with the rest looked up from reference TRBV2 and TRBJ2-7, is EPEVTQTPSHQVTQMGQEVILRCVPISNHLYFYWYRQILGQKVEFLVSFYNNEISEKSEIFDDQFSVERPDGSNFTLKIRSTKLEDSAMYFCASKARDRGLNEQYFGPGTRLTVT.

The rearrangement joins TRBV19 to TRBJ2-1, with D tentatively TRBD2 (5 bases). Germline V gives CDR1 LNHDA, CDR2 SQIVND (reference sequence). This CDR3 has 13 amino acids. Trimming stripped 7 bases from V and 7 bases from J, with 14 bases between. The CDR3 bases are TGTGCCAGTAATATGCCGGGAAGGAATGAGCAGTTCTTC. Translating it yields CASNMPGRNEQFF.

This chain joins TRBV28 and TRBJ2-3; D is perhaps TRBD2 (5 bases). Between the trimmed V and J ends, which lost 6 bases and 7 bases, there was a span of 14 bases. The germline gives CDR1 MDHEN, CDR2 SYDVKM. The CDR3 is 13 residues long. The CDR3 is CASRRSGTNTQYF. CDR3 bases: TGTGCCAGCAGGCGGAGCGGAACGAATACGCAGTATTTT.

This sequence joins TRBV12-3 or TRBV12-4 and TRBJ1-2; maybe TRBD1 (5 bases). This CDR3 spans 13 amino acids. The V end was cut by 5 bases, the J end by 4 bases, with 11 bases between. CDR3 sequence reads: CASSPQGLYGYTF. The CDR3 DNA follows: TGTGCCAGCAGTCCGCAGGGCCTCTATGGCTACACCTTC.

The rearrangement links TRBV30 to TRBJ1-2, with D unclear. Germline V gene lookup returns CDR1 GTSNPN and CDR2 SVGIG (reference sequence). The CDR3 covers 10 residues. Trimming stripped 5 bases from V and 8 bases from J, with 9 bases between. In DNA, the CDR3 is TGTGCCTGGCGATTGAGGGGCTACACCTTC. Protein product: CAWRLRGYTF.

This chain connects TRBV20-1 to TRBJ2-1, with a weak D call TRBD2 (6 bases). V lost 6 bases and J 9 bases, leaving 12 bases between the germline ends. The CDR3 is made up of 11 amino acids. The germline gives CDR1 DFQATT, CDR2 SNEGSKA (reference sequence). The CDR3 reads CSAYRDFEQFF. CDR3 sequence (DNA): TGCAGTGCGTACCGGGACTTTGAGCAGTTCTTC.

The chain has TRBV3-1 (or the pseudogene TRBV3-2) and TRBJ2-1; TRBD2 agrees at 12 bases. The CDR3 runs 21 residues. Trimming took 3 bases from V and 7 from J; bases not matched to a gene: 22. The germline V gene encodes CDR1 LGHDT and CDR2 YNNKEL (reference sequence). The CDR3 DNA is TGTGCCAGCAGCCACCGAGGGGGGTTCCTAGCGGGAGGGCTGGTGACGAATGAGCAGTTCTTC. It is translated as CASSHRGGFLAGGLVTNEQFF.

This chain uses TRBV7-2 with TRBJ1-3; weak D call: TRBD1 (5 bases). The CDR3 contains 16 residues. The germline V gene encodes CDR1 SGHTA and CDR2 FQGNSA. V was cut by 1 base and J by 0 bases, with 10 bases left in between. CDR3 in amino acids: CASSLVRGSSGNTIYF. As DNA, the CDR3 is TGTGCCAGCAGCTTAGTGCGGGGCTCCTCTGGAAACACCATATATTTT.

The CDR3 is CASSYSGTAFEAFF. DNA of the CDR3: TGTGCCAGCAGTTACTCAGGGACAGCTTTTGAAGCTTTCTTT. The chain combines TRBV6-5 with TRBJ1-1; TRBD1 aligns across 7 bases. This CDR3 contains 14 residues. Trimming at V came to 0 bases and at J to 7 bases, leaving 5 bases not matched to a gene. The germline gives CDR1 MNHEY, CDR2 SVGAGI.

This clone turned up a few times. This rearrangement joins TRBV28 to TRBJ1-2; the match to TRBD1 covers 8 bases. J gave up 8 bases and V 6 bases, and 11 bases lay outside the gene matches. There are 14 residues in the CDR3. Looked up from germline, CDR1 is MDHEN and CDR2 is SYDVKM. CDR3 coding DNA: TGTGCCAGCAGCTCAGGGGGCAGTAGGAGGGGCTACACCTTC. This translates into CASSSGGSRRGYTF.

The chain is built from TRBV3-1 (or the pseudogene TRBV3-2) and TRBJ2-5, with 9 bases that match TRBD2. In germline, CDR1 is LGHDT, CDR2 YNNKEL (reference sequence). This CDR3 is built from 17 residues. V was pared by 0 bases and J by 5 bases, with 10 bases of the junction left unmatched. CDR3 protein: CASSQDWLAGLSETQYF. Here the CDR3 DNA reads TGTGCCAGCAGCCAAGATTGGCTAGCGGGATTATCCGAGACCCAGTACTTC.

The chain employs TRBV29-1 and TRBJ2-3, with D uncertain. Germline lookup yields CDR1 SQVTM and CDR2 ANQGSEA. This CDR3 spans 15 amino acids. The germline V and J ends were trimmed by 2 bases and 2 bases, with 14 bases remaining between them. DNA of the CDR3: TGCAGCGTTGAAATATTGGCGGTAGCCACAGATACGCAGTATTTT. It codes for CSVEILAVATDTQYF.

This CDR3 reads CASSESPLGPLDNEQFF. DNA for the CDR3: TGCGCCAGCAGTGAGTCCCCACTAGGCCCTCTCGACAATGAGCAGTTCTTC. This chain links TRBV10-1 with TRBJ2-1, with D perhaps TRBD2 (5 bases). The CDR3 runs to 17 residues. Germline V lookup: CDR1 WNHNN, CDR2 SYGVQD (reference sequence). Trimming took off 0 bases at V and 5 bases at J, with 17 bases between the two ends.

The chain is built from TRBV24-1 and TRBJ1-2, with D perhaps TRBD1 (5 bases). The V end lost 3 bases, the J end lost 4 bases, and 14 bases lay between the germline ends. Germline CDR1 reads KGHDR; CDR2 reads SFDVKD. The CDR3 runs to 15 residues. For the CDR3, the DNA is TGTGCCACCAGTGATAATGGCAGGGAAGGCTATGGCTACACCTTC. Translation: CATSDNGREGYGYTF.

The chain uses TRBV14 and TRBJ2-3; tentative D call: TRBD2 (6 bases). CDR3 size: 18 residues. Trimming removed 3 bases at V and 5 bases at J, with 24 bases between. Germline CDR1 reads SGHDN; CDR2 reads FVKESK. Written as DNA, the CDR3 is TGTGCCAGCAGCCACCTACAAGTCGCCGGTGGGAGGTTAGATACGCAGTATTTT. Its protein product is CASSHLQVAGGRLDTQYF.